This is a list of T cell receptor beta chains from one sample in a study of beta chain features in type 1 diabetes. Measured with immunoSEQ multiplex PCR; TCRdb has only the in-frame clones, and not every one. The data show about 230,000 clones, over 7.5% seen once. The sequencing input was naive CD4+ T cells from blood. The receptors shown here come from a woman younger than 30 in good health. Each CDR3 is given with its conserved first and last residue. The D gene is left open where the match is weak. Clone size is stated in some rows and not others, as once, few, many or a class when expanded.

>TRBJ2-7|TRBD2|-|TRBV5-6
TGTGCCAGCAGCTTGCTTTCATTGAGGGTAGCGGGAGTCGAGCAGTACTTC
CASSLLSLRVAGVEQYF
>TRBJ2-2|TRBD1|few|TRBV7-9
TGTGCCAGCCGGGACAGGGGGGCCGGGGAGCTGTTTTTT
CASRDRGAGELFF
>TRBJ2-6|-|few|TRBV19
TGTGCCAGTAGTGCGGGGTGGACCTCTGGGGCCAACGTCCTGACTTTC
CASSAGWTSGANVLTF
>TRBJ1-1|TRBD1|few|TRBV30
TGTGCCTGGAGTGTACAGGGGCCGTCTGAAGCTTTCTTT
CAWSVQGPSEAFF
>TRBJ1-2|-|few|TRBV6-5
TGTGCCAGCCTAAGTAACTATGGCTACACCTTC
CASLSNYGYTF
>TRBJ2-1|TRBD2|few|TRBV5-5
TGTGCCAGCAGCTTGTTGGTAGCGGGACCTGAGCAGTTCTTC
CASSLLVAGPEQFF
>TRBJ1-1|TRBD1|-|TRBV5-1
TGCGCCAGCAGTTCGACAGGGATGAACACTGAAGCTTTCTTT
CASSSTGMNTEAFF
>TRBJ2-1|TRBD2|few|TRBV6-5
TGTGCCAGCAGTTACGATGCAGCGGGGGGGAGAAATGAGCAGTTCTTC
CASSYDAAGGRNEQFF
>TRBJ2-2|-|few|TRBV5-4
TGTGCCAGCAGCTTGGATGGGGCCTACACCGGGGAGCTGTTTTTT
CASSLDGAYTGELFF
>TRBJ1-1|TRBD1|few|TRBV6-5
TGTGCCAGCTCCGGAGCAGGGGGCACTGAAGCTTTCTTT
CASSGAGGTEAFF
>TRBJ2-7|-|-|TRBV9
TGTGCCAGCAGCGTAACGGCAGCGGCGGGCGAGCAGTACTTC
CASSVTAAAGEQYF
>TRBJ2-7|TRBD1|few|TRBV5-1
TGCGCCAGCAGCGTGACAGGGCCCTACGAGCAGTACTTC
CASSVTGPYEQYF
>TRBJ2-2|-|-|TRBV5-5
TGTGCCAGCAGCTTAGGGGCAGACACCGGGGAGCTGTTTTTT
CASSLGADTGELFF
>TRBJ1-1|TRBD1|many|TRBV9
TGTGCCAGCAGCCTCGGGACAGGGTCTGAAGCTTTCTTT
CASSLGTGSEAFF
>TRBJ2-5|-|few|TRBV4-1
TGCGCCAGCAGCCTGGGACTTGGGGCGGTTGAGACCCAGTACTTC
CASSLGLGAVETQYF
>TRBJ2-1|TRBD1|few|TRBV5-1
TGCGCCAGCAGCTTGCCAGGGGGCGTCCACAATGAGCAGTTCTTC
CASSLPGGVHNEQFF
>TRBJ2-7|-|few|TRBV9
TGTGCCAGCAGCGTAGGAGGGGGAGGGCCCTACGAGCAGTACTTC
CASSVGGGGPYEQYF
>TRBJ2-5|-|-|TRBV7-6
TGTGCCAGCAGCTTAGCGGTATCGAGCGCCCTCCAAGAGACCCAGTACTTC
CASSLAVSSALQETQYF
>TRBJ1-2|-|-|TRBV6-5
TGTGCCAGCTCGGAGGGCACCACTAACTATGGCTACACCTTC
CASSEGTTNYGYTF
>TRBJ2-1|-|few|TRBV11-2
TGTGCCAGCAGCTTAGGCCAGGGAAGCTCCTACAATGAGCAGTTCTTC
CASSLGQGSSYNEQFF
>TRBJ2-7|-|few|TRBV14
TGTGCCAGCAGCCAAGCAATAGGGGAATCCTACGAGCAGTACTTC
CASSQAIGESYEQYF
>TRBJ2-3|-|-|TRBV7-8
TGTGCCAGCAGCTTACAAAAGGCGGGTAGCACAGATACGCAGTATTTT
CASSLQKAGSTDTQYF
>TRBJ2-4|-|-|TRBV5-1
TGCGCCAGCAGCCCCCTGCCCCCGAGGAACATTCAGTACTTC
CASSPLPPRNIQYF
>TRBJ2-1|-|-|TRBV10-1
TGCGCCAGCAGTGAGTCGAGGCCGGGGAATGAGCAGTTCTTC
CASSESRPGNEQFF
>TRBJ1-1|-|-|TRBV29-1
TGCAGCGTTGAACCATGGGGAGGGGAGGGGAGTCGGGCTTTCTTT
CSVEPWGGEGSRAFF
>TRBJ2-2|TRBD2|-|TRBV27
TGTGCCAGCACTCGACTAGCGGGAGACACCGGGGAGCTGTTTTTT
CASTRLAGDTGELFF
>TRBJ1-1|-|-|TRBV7-8
TGTGCCAGCAGCCCGGGACTAAGGGCAGACACTGAAGCTTTCTTT
CASSPGLRADTEAFF
>TRBJ1-4|-|-|TRBV5-1
TGCGCCAGCAGCTTGGTGCCGGATGGAGTTGCAACTAATGAAAAACTGTTTTTT
CASSLVPDGVATNEKLFF
>TRBJ1-2|TRBD1|few|TRBV30
TGTGCCTGGATGGGACAGAAGACTAACTATGGCTACACCTTC
CAWMGQKTNYGYTF
>TRBJ1-3|-|-|TRBV15
TGTGCCACCAGCAGAGGAACTTCCATCTCTGGAAACACCATATATTTT
CATSRGTSISGNTIYF
>TRBJ1-4|TRBD1|-|TRBV5-1
TGCGCCAGCAGCTTTACCGGGACAGGGGGTCGGTCAGATGTTTGGAATGAAAAACTGTTTTTT
CASSFTGTGGRSDVWNEKLFF
>TRBJ1-1|-|few|TRBV5-1
TGCGCCAGCAGCGCCCGAGGCGGGGCGGACACTGAAGCTTTCTTT
CASSARGGADTEAFF
>TRBJ1-2|-|few|TRBV6-1
TGTGCCAGCAGTCATACATGGGCAGCCGGCTATGGCTACACCTTC
CASSHTWAAGYGYTF
>TRBJ1-2|TRBD1|-|TRBV6-1
TGTGCCAGCAGTGACGGGACAGGTACAGGCTACACCTTC
CASSDGTGTGYTF
>TRBJ2-2|-|-|TRBV5-1
TGCGCCAGCAGCTTCGGGACTCCGCACACCGGGGAGCTGTTTTTT
CASSFGTPHTGELFF
>TRBJ2-1|TRBD2|-|TRBV5-1
TGCGCCAGCAGCTTGGGGGCTAGCGGGGGCAATGAGCAGTTCTTC
CASSLGASGGNEQFF
>TRBJ1-2|TRBD1|few|TRBV7-9
TGTGCCAGCAGCACGGGACAGTTAGGCTACACCTTC
CASSTGQLGYTF
>TRBJ2-5|TRBD2|-|TRBV4-1
TGCGCCAGCAGCCACCCACGACTAGCGGGAAGTGAAGAGACCCAGTACTTC
CASSHPRLAGSEETQYF
>TRBJ1-1|-|-|TRBV29-1
TGCAGCGTTGAAATCGACCAGGGCGTTGGGAAAGCTTTCTTT
CSVEIDQGVGKAFF
>TRBJ1-2|TRBD1|few|TRBV15
TGTGCCACCAGCAGGCCAGGGGGGCATCTCGATGGCTACACCTTC
CATSRPGGHLDGYTF
>TRBJ2-7|-|-|TRBV5-1
TGCGCCAGCAGCTACGACAGCTACGAGCAGTACTTC
CASSYDSYEQYF
>TRBJ2-1|TRBD2|-|TRBV18
TGTGCCAGCTCACCAAGTAGCGCTAGCGGGATTTACAATGAGCAGTTCTTC
CASSPSSASGIYNEQFF
>TRBJ1-1|TRBD1|few|TRBV5-1
TGCGCCAGCAGCTTGGATGGACAGGGTGGAACTGAAGCTTTCTTT
CASSLDGQGGTEAFF
>TRBJ2-7|TRBD1|-|TRBV7-6
TGTGCCAGCAGCCTGGGACAGGTCTACGAGCAGTACTTC
CASSLGQVYEQYF
>TRBJ1-1|-|-|TRBV7-2
TGTGCCAGCAGCCTTTCTATGGTCGATGAAGCTTTCTTT
CASSLSMVDEAFF